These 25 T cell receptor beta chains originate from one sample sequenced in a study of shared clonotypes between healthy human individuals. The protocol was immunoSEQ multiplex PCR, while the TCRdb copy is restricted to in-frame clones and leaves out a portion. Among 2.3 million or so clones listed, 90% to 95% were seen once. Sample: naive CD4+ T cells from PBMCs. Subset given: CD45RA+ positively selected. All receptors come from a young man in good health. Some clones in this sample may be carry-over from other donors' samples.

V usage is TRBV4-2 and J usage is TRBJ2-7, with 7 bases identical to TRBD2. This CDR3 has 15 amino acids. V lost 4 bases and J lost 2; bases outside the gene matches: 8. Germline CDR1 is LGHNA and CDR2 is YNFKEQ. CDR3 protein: CASSRGTTEAYEQYF. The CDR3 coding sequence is TGTGCCAGCAGCCGCGGGACTACCGAGGCCTACGAGCAGTACTTC.

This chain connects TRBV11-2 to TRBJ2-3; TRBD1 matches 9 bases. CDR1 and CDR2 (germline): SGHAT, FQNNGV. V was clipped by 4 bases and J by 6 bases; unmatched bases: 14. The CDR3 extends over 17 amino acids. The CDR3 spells CASSSPGLGQGWDTQYF. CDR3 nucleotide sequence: TGTGCCAGCAGCTCACCGGGGCTTGGACAGGGGTGGGATACGCAGTATTTT.

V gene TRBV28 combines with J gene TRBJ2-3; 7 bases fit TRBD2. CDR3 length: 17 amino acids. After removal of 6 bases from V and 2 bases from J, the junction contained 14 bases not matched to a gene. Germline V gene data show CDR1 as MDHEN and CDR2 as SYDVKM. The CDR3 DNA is TGTGCCAGCAGCGCAAAAAAGACTAGCACGTACACAGATACGCAGTATTTT. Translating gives CASSAKKTSTYTDTQYF.

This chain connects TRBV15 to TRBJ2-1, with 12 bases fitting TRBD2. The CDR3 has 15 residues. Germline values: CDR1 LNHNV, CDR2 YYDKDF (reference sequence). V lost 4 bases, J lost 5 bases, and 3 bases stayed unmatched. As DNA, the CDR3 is TGTGCCACCAGCACAGGACTAGCGGGAAACAATGAGCAGTTCTTC. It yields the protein CATSTGLAGNNEQFF.

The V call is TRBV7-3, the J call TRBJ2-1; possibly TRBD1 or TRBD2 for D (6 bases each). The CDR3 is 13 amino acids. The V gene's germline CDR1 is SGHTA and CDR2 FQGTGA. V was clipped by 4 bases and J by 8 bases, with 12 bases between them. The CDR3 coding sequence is TGTGCCAGCAGCTACGTAAGGGGGGATGAGCAGTTCTTC. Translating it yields CASSYVRGDEQFF. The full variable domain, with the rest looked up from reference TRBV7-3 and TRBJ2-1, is GAGVSQTPSNKVTEKGKYVELRCDPISGHTALYWYRQSLGQGPEFLIYFQGTGAADDSGLPNDRFFAVRPEGSVSTLKIQRTERGDSAVYLCASSYVRGDEQFFGPGTRLTVL.

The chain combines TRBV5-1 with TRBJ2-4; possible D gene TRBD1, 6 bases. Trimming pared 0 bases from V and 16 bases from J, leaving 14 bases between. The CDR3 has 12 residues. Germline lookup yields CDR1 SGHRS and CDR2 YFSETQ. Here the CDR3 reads CASSLETGSRYF. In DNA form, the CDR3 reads TGCGCCAGCAGCTTGGAAACAGGGTCAAGATACTTC.

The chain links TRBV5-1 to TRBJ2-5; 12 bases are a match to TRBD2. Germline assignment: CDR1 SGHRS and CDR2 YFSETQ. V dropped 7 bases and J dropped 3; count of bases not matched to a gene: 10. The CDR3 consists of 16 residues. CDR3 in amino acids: CASLTKPSGGEETQYF. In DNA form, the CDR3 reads TGCGCCAGCCTCACCAAACCTAGCGGGGGGGAAGAGACCCAGTACTTC.

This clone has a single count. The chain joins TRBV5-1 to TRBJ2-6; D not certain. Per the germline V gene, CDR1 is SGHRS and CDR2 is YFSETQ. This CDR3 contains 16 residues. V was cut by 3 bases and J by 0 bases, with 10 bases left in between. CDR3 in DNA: TGCGCCAGCAGCTCCACCCCGATCTCTGGGGCCAACGTCCTGACTTTC. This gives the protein CASSSTPISGANVLTF.

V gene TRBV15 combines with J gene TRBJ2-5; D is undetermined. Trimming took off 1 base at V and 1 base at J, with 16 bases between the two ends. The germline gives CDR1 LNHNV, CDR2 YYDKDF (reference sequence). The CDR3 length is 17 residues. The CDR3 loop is CATSRGLGKSFQETQYF. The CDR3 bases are TGTGCCACCAGCAGAGGTTTGGGGAAATCGTTCCAAGAGACCCAGTACTTC.

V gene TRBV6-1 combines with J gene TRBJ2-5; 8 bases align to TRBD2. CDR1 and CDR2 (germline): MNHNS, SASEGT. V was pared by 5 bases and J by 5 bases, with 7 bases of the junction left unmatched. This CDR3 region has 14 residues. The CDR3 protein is CASSSAGVPETQYF. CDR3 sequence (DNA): TGTGCCAGCAGTTCAGCGGGAGTTCCTGAGACCCAGTACTTC.

The CDR3 loop reads CASSALGVWVHGYTF. The DNA of the CDR3 is TGTGCCAGCAGCGCTCTAGGGGTTTGGGTCCATGGCTACACCTTC. The chain couples TRBV7-8 to TRBJ1-2; D is possibly TRBD1 (5 bases). Germline V gene data show CDR1 as SGHVS and CDR2 as FQNEAQ. The CDR3 loop spans 15 amino acids. V was pared by 5 bases and J by 6 bases, with 19 bases between.

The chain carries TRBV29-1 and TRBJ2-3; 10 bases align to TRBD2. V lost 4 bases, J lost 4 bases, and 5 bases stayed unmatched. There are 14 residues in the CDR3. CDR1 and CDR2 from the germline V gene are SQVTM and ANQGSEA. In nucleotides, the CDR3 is TGCAGCGTTGTGCCTAGCGGGAGCGCAGATACGCAGTATTTT. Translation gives CSVVPSGSADTQYF.

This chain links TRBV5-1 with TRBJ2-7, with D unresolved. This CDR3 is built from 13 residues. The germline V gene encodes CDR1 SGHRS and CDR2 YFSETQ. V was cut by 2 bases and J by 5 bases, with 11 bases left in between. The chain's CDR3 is CASSFLGINEQYF. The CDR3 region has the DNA TGCGCCAGCAGCTTTTTGGGTATCAACGAGCAGTACTTC.

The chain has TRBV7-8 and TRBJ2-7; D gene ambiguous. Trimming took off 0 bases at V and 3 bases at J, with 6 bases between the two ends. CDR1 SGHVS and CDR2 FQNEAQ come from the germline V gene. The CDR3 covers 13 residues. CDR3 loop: CASSLAQVYEQYF. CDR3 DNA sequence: TGTGCCAGCAGCTTAGCTCAGGTCTACGAGCAGTACTTC.

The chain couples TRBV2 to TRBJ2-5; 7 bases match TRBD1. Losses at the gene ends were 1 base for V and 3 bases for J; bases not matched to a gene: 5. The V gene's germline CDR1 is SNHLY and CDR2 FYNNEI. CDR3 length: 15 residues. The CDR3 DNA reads TGTGCCAGCAGTGAAGAGCAGGGGGTAAAAGAGACCCAGTACTTC. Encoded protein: CASSEEQGVKETQYF. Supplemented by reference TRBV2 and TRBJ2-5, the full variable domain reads EPEVTQTPSHQVTQMGQEVILRCVPISNHLYFYWYRQILGQKVEFLVSFYNNEISEKSEIFDDQFSVERPDGSNFTLKIRSTKLEDSAMYFCASSEEQGVKETQYFGPGTRLLVL.

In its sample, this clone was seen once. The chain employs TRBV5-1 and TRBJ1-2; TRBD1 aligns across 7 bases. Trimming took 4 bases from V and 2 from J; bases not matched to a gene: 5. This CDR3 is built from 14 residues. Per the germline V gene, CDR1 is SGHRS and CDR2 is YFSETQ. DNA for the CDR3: TGCGCCAGCAGCCCGGACAGGTTAAACTATGGCTACACCTTC. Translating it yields CASSPDRLNYGYTF.

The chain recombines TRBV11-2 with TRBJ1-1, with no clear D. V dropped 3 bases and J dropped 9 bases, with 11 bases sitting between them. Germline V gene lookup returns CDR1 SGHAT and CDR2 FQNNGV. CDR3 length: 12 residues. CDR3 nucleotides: TGTGCCAGCAGCTTGCCAGAGAAGAAAGCTTTCTTT. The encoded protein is CASSLPEKKAFF.

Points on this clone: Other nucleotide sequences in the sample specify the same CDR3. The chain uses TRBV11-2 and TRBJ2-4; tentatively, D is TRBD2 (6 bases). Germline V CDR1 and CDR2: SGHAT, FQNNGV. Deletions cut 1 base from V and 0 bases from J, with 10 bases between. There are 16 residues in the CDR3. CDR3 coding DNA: TGTGCCAGCAGCTTAGTGGCGGGGTTAGCCAAAAACATTCAGTACTTC. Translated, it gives CASSLVAGLAKNIQYF.

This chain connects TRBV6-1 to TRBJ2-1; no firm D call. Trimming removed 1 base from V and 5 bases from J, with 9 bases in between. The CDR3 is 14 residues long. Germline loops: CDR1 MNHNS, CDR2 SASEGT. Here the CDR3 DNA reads TGTGCCAGCAGTGAAGGGCAGTTCAACAATGAGCAGTTCTTC. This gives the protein CASSEGQFNNEQFF.

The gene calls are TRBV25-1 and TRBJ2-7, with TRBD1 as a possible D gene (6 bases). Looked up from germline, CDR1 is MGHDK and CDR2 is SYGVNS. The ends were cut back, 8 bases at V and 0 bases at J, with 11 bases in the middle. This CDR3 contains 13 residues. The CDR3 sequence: CASLDSRSYEQYF. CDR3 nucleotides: TGTGCCAGCCTGGACAGCCGCTCCTACGAGCAGTACTTC.

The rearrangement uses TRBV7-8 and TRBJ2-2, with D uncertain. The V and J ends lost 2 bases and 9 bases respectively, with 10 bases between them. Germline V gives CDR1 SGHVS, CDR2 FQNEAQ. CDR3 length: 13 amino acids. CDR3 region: CASSLTLNRELFF. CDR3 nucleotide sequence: TGTGCCAGCAGCTTAACGCTTAACCGGGAGCTGTTTTTT.

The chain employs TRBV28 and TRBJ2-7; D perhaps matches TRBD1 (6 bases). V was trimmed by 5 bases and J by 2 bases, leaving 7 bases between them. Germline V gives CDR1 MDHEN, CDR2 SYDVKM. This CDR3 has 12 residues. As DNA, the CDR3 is TGTGCCAGCAGTGGGGACACCTACGAGCAGTACTTC. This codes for CASSGDTYEQYF.

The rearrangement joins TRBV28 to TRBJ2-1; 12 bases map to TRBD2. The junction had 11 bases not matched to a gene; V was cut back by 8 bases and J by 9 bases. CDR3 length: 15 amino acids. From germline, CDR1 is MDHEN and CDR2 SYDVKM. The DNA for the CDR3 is TGTGCCAGCGGCTCCCAGACTAGCGGGAGCTCTGAGCAGTTCTTC. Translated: CASGSQTSGSSEQFF. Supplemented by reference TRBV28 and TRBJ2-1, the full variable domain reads DVKVTQSSRYLVKRTGEKVFLECVQDMDHENMFWYRQDPGLGLRLIYFSYDVKMKEKGDIPEGYSVSREKKERFSLILESASTNQTSMYLCASGSQTSGSSEQFFGPGTRLTVL.

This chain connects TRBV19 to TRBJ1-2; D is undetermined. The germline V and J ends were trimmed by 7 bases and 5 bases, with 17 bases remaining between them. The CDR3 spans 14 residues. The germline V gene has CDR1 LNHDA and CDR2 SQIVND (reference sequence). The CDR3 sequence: CASKESSARYGYTF. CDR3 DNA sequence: TGTGCCAGTAAGGAATCCAGCGCTCGATATGGCTACACCTTC. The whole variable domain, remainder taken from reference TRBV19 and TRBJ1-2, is DGGITQSPKYLFRKEGQNVTLSCEQNLNHDAMYWYRQDPGQGLRLIYYSQIVNDFQKGDIAEGYSVSREKKESFPLTVTSAQKNPTAFYLCASKESSARYGYTFGSGTRLTVV.

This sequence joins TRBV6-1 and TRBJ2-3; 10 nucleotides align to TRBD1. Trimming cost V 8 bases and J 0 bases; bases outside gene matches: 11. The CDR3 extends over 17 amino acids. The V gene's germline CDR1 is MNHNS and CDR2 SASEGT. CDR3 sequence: CASRGTGVGSSTDTQYF. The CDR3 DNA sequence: TGTGCCAGCCGTGGGACAGGGGTCGGATCTAGCACAGATACGCAGTATTTT.